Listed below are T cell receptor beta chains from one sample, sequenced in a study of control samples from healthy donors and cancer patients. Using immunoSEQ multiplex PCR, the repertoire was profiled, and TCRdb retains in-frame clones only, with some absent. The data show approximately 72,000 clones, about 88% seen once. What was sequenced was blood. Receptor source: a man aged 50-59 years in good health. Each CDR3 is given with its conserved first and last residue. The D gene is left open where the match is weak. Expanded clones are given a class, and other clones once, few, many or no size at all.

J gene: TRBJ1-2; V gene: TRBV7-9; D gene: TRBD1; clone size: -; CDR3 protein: CASSPTGAGYTF; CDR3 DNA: TGTGCCAGCAGCCCAACAGGGGCTGGCTACACCTTC
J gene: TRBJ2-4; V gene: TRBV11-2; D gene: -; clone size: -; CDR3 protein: CASGQSGPKNIQYF; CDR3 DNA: TGTGCCAGCGGCCAAAGTGGTCCCAAAAACATTCAGTACTTC
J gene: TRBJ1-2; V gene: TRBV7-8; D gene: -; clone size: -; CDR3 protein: CASSSGPVGGYTF; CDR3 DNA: TGTGCCAGCAGCTCGGGCCCGGTGGGTGGCTACACCTTC
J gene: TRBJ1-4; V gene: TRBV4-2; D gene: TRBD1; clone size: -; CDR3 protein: CASSQGQGEEKLFF; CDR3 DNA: TGTGCCAGCAGCCAGGGACAGGGGGAGGAAAAACTGTTTTTT
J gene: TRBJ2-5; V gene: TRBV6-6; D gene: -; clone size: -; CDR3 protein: CASSYPGYLQETQYF; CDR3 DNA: TGTGCCAGCAGTTACCCGGGGTATTTGCAGGAGACCCAGTACTTC
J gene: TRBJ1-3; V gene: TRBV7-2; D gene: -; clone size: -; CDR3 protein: CASSPPPTQVSGNTIYF; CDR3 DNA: TGTGCCAGCAGCCCTCCCCCAACACAGGTCTCTGGAAACACCATATATTTT
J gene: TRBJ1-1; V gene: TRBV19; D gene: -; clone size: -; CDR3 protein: CASIRRGDTEAFF; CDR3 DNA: TGTGCCAGTATCCGGCGAGGGGACACTGAAGCTTTCTTT
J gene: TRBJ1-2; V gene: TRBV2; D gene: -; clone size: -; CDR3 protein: CAGMWSAYYGYTF; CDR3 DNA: TGTGCCGGGATGTGGTCGGCTTACTATGGCTACACCTTC
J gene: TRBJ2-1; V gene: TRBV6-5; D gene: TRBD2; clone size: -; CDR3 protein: CASSMRTSGGGEQFF; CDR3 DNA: TGTGCCAGCAGTATGAGGACTAGCGGGGGGGGTGAGCAGTTCTTC
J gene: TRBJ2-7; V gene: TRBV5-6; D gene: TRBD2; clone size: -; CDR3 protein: CASSAPRTGGPYEQYF; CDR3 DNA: TGTGCCAGCAGCGCCCCCCGTACGGGGGGACCCTACGAGCAGTACTTC
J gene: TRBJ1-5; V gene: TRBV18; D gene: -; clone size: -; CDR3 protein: CASSSGAGLLNQPQHF; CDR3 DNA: TGTGCCAGCTCATCGGGGGCAGGCCTCCTGAATCAGCCCCAGCATTTT
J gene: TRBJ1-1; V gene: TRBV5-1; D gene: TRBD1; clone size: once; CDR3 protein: CASSRDRGGGTEAFF; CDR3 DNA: TGCGCCAGCAGCAGAGACAGGGGAGGTGGCACTGAAGCTTTCTTT